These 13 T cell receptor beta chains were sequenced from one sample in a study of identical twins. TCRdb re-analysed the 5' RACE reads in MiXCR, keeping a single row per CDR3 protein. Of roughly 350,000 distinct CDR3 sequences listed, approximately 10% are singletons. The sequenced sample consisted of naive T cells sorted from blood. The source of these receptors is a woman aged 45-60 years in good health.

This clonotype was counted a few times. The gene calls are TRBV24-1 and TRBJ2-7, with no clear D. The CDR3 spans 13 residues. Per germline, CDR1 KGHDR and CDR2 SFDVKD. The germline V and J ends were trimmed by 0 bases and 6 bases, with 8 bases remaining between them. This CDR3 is CATSDLRVGEQYF. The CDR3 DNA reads TGTGCCACCAGTGATTTGAGGGTTGGCGAGCAGTACTTC.

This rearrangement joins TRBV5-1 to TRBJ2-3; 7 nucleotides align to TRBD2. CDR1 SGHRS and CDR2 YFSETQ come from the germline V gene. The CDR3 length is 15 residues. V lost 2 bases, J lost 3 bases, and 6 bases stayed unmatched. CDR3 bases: TGCGCCAGCAGCTTCTCAGCGGGATGGACAGATACGCAGTATTTT. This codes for CASSFSAGWTDTQYF.

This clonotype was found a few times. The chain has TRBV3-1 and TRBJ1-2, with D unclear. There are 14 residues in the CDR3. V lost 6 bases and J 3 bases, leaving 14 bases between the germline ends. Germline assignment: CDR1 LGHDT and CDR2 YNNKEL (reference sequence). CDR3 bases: TGTGCCAGCAGTCTAACGCGGATTGACTATGGCTACACCTTC. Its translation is CASSLTRIDYGYTF.

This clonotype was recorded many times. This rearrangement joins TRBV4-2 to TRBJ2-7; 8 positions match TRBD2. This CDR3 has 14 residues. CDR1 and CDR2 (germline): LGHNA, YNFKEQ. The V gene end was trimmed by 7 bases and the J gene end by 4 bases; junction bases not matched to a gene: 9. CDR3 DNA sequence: TGTGCCAGCACCCCGGGAGGGGGTAGGTACGAGCAGTACTTC. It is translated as CASTPGGGRYEQYF.

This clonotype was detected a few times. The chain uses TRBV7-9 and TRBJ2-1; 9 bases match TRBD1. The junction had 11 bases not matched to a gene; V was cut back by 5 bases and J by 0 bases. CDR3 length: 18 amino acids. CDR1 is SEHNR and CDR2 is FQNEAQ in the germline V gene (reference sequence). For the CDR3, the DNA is TGTGCCAGCAGCCGATGGTCCGGGACAGGGAGCTCCTACAATGAGCAGTTCTTC. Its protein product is CASSRWSGTGSSYNEQFF.

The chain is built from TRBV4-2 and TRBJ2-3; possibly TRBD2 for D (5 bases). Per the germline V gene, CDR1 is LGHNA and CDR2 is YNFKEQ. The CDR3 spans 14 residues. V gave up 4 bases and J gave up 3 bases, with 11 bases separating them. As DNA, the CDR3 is TGTGCCAGCAGCCTGACTACCATGACAGATACGCAGTATTTT. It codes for CASSLTTMTDTQYF.

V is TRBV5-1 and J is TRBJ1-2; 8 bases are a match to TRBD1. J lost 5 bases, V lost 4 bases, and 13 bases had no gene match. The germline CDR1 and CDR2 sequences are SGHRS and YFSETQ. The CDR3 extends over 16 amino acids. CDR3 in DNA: TGCGCCAGCAGCGTACGGACAGGGTCGCACCTTTATGGCTACACCTTC. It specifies CASSVRTGSHLYGYTF.

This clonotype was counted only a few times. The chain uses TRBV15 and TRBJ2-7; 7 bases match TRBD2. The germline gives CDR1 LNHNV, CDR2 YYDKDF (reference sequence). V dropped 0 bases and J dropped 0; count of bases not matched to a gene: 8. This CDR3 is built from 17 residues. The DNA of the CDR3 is TGTGCCACCAGCAGAGAATGGGGGGGAATTGGCTCCTACGAGCAGTACTTC. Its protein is CATSREWGGIGSYEQYF.

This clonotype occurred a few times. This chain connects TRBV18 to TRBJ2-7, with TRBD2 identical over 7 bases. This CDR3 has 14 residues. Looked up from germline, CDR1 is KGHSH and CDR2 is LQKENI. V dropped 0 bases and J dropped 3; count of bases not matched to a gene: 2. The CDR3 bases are TGTGCCAGCTCACCACCGGGGGGGATCTACGAGCAGTACTTC. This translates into CASSPPGGIYEQYF.

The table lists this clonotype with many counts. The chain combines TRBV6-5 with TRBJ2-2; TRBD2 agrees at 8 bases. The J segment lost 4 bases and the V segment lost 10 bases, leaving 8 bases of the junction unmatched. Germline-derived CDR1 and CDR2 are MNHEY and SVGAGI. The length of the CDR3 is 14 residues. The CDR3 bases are TGTGCCACGACTAGCGCTCACATCACCGGGGAGCTGTTTTTT. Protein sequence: CATTSAHITGELFF.

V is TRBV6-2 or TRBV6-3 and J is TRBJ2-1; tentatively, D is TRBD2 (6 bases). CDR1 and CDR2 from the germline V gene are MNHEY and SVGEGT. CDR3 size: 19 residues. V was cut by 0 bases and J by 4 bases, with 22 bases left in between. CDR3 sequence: CASSYSTRPTAGIYNEQFF. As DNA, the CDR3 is TGTGCCAGCAGTTACTCGACCCGCCCTACGGCGGGAATATACAATGAGCAGTTCTTC.

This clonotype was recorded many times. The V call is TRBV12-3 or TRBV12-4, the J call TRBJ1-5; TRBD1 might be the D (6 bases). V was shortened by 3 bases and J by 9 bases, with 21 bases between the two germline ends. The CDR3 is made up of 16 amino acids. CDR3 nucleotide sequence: TGTGCCAGCAGTTTTATTGTCGGGGGCGTCTCAGGGCCCCAGCATTTT. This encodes CASSFIVGGVSGPQHF.

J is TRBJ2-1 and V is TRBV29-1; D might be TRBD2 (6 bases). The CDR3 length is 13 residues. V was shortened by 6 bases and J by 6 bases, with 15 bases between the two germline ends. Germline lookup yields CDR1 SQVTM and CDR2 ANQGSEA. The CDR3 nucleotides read TGCAGCGTCCTCGTCGGGAGTTTCAATGAGCAGTTCTTC. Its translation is CSVLVGSFNEQFF.